This T cell receptor beta chain originates from a study of Ad26.COV2.S vaccination and SARS-CoV-2 variants. Findings and limits, study-wide: Responses of T cells in total may have been underestimated by the TCR breadth and depth analyses.

This table comes from immunoSEQ multiplex PCR, and its TCRdb copy is limited to in-frame clones, with some not included. The sample carries about 460,000 clones, approximately 90% recorded once. Worth noting for this clone: Its target is unknown.

Documented treatment: 15 to 20 received Ad26.COV2.S at low or high dose, single or two shots; about five received placebo; per-sample allocation not given. After the first vaccine or placebo injection, samples were drawn on day 63. The clonotype comes from a person aged 18-65 years who received the Ad26.COV2.S COVID-19 vaccine or a placebo. The specimen comprised peripheral blood, sampled in a trial of Ad26.COV2.S vaccine versus placebo.

DNA for the CDR3: TGTGCCACCTTAGCGGGGAACACCGGGGAGCTGTTTTTT. Protein: CATLAGNTGELFF. The rearrangement links TRBV7-9 to TRBJ2-2, with 7 bases aligning to TRBD2. In germline, CDR1 is SEHNR, CDR2 FQNEAQ (reference sequence). This CDR3 has 13 residues. V lost 10 bases and J lost 1; bases outside the gene matches: 3.